This note documents a single TCR beta chain sequence. Germline V gene data show CDR1 as PRHDT and CDR2 as FYEKMQ (reference sequence). CDR3 length: 14 residues. V was shortened by 4 bases and J by 8 bases, with 17 bases between the two germline ends. Researchers prepared the TCRbeta library using unique molecular identifiers, the study reports. TCRdb used MiXCR to reprocess the PCR reads, holding one entry per CDR3 protein. The sample consists of under 450,000 distinct CDR3 sequences, 15% to 20% of them appearing once. This specimen comes from a study of T-cell reconstitution after alpha-beta-depleted transplantation in children.

This clonotype originated in a boy under two years old who had a stem cell transplant for Wiskott-Aldrich syndrome, so the T cells may come from the graft donor. This chain joins TRBV13 and TRBJ2-5; D possibly uses TRBD1 or TRBD2 (5 bases each). Sequenced material: PBMCs, mostly from graft donor cells, taken 360 days after TCRalphabeta/CD19-depleted stem cell transplant. CDR3 in amino acids: CASSSTRTWGTQYF. In nucleotides, the CDR3 is TGTGCCAGCAGCTCGACCAGGACTTGGGGCACCCAGTACTTC.